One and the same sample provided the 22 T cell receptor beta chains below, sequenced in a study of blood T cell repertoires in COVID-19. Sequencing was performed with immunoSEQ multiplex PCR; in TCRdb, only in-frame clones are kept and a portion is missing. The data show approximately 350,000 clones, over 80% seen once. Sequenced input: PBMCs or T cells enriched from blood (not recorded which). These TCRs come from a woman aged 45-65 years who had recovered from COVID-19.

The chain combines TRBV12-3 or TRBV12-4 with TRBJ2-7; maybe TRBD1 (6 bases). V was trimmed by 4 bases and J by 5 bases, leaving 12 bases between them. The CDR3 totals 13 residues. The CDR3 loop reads CASSSQGTHEQYF. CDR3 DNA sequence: TGTGCCAGCAGTTCCCAGGGGACCCACGAGCAGTACTTC.

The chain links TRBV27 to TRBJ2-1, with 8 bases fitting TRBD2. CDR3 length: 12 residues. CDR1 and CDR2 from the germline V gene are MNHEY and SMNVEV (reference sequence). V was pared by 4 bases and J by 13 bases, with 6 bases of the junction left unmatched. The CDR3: CASSSTGGLQFF. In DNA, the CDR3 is TGTGCCAGCAGTTCTACGGGAGGGCTTCAGTTCTTC.

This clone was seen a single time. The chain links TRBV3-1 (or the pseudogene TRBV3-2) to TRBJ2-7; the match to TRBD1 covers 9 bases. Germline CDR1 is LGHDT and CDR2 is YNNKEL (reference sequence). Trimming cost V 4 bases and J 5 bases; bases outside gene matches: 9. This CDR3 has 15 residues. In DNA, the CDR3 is TGTGCCAGCAGCCCCGCTGACAGGGGGAACGACGAGCAGTACTTC. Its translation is CASSPADRGNDEQYF.

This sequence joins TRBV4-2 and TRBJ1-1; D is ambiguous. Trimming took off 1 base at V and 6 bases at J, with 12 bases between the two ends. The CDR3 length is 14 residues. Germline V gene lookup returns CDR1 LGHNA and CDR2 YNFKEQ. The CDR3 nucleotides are TGTGCCAGCAGCCAAGGAGGAGGGTCCGCTGAAGCTTTCTTT. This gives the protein CASSQGGGSAEAFF.

CDR3 DNA sequence: TGTGCCACCAGCAGGGGGGATTTGGGACAGGGATATCGCGAGCAGTACTTC. It codes for CATSRGDLGQGYREQYF. The chain joins TRBV15 to TRBJ2-7; 9 bases are a match to TRBD1. CDR1 is LNHNV, CDR2 YYDKDF, per germline (reference sequence). With V trimmed by 3 bases and J by 6 bases, 15 bases remained unmatched. CDR3 size: 17 residues.

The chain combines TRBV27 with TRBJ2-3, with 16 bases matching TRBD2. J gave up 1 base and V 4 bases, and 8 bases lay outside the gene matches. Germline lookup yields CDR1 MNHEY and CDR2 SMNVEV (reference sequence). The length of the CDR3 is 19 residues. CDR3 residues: CASSSPGLAGGPGTDTQYF. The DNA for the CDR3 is TGTGCCAGCAGTTCCCCGGGACTAGCGGGAGGGCCGGGCACAGATACGCAGTATTTT.

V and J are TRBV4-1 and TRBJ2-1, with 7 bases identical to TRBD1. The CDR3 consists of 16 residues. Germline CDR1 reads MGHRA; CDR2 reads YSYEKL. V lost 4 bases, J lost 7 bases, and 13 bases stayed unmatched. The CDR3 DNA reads TGCGCCAGCAGCCCCACCCCCGGGACAGCGCGAAATGAGCAGTTCTTC. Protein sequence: CASSPTPGTARNEQFF.

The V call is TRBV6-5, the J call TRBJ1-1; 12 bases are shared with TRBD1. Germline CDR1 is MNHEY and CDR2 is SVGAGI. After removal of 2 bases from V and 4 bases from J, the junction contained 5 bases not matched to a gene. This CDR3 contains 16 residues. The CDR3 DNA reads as TGTGCCAGCAGTTACGGGACAGGGGGCGCGTTCACTGAAGCTTTCTTT. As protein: CASSYGTGGAFTEAFF.

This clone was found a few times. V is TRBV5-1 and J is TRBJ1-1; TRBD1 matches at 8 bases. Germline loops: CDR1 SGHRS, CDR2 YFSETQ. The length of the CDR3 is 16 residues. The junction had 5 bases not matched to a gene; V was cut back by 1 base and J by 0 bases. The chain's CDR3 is CASSLQTGGMNTEAFF. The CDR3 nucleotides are TGCGCCAGCAGCTTGCAAACAGGGGGGATGAACACTGAAGCTTTCTTT.

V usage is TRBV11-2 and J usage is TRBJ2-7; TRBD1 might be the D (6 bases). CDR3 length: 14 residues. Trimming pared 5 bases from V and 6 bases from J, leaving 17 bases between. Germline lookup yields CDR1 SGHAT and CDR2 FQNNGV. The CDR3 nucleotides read TGTGCCAGCAGCCCCGGACAGCAGGCTGGCGAGCAGTACTTC. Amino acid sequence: CASSPGQQAGEQYF.

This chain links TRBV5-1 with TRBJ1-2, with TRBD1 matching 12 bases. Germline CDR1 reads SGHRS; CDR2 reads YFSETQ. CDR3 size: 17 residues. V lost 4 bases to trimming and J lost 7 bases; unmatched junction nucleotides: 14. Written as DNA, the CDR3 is TGCGCCAGCAGCGTACAACCGGGACAGGGGGCGGCGGGTGGCTACACCTTC. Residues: CASSVQPGQGAAGGYTF.

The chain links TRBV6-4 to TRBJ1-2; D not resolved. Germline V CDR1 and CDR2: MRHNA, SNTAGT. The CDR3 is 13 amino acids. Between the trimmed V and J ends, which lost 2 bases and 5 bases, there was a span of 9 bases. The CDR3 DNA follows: TGTGCCAGCAGTGACGGGGAGCTATATGGCTACACCTTC. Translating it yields CASSDGELYGYTF.

The CDR3 loop is CATRGGTTEAFF. The CDR3 DNA is TGTGCCACCCGCGGGGGGACGACTGAAGCTTTCTTT. The J gene is TRBJ1-1, the V gene TRBV15; possible D gene TRBD1, 5 bases. Per germline, CDR1 LNHNV and CDR2 YYDKDF (reference sequence). V was pared by 8 bases and J by 5 bases, with 12 bases between. This CDR3 is 12 amino acids long.

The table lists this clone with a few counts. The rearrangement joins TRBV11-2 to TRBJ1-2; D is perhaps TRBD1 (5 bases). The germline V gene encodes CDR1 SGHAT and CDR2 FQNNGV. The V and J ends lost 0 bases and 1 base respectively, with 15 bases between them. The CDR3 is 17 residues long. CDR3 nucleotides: TGTGCCAGCAGCTTAGATGGGGCACCTAAGGTTAACTATGGCTACACCTTC. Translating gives CASSLDGAPKVNYGYTF.

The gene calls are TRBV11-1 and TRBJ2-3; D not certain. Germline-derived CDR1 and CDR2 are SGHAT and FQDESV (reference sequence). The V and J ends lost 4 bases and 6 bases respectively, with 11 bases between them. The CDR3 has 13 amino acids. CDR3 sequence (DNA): TGTGCCAGCAGCTCCCCCGGGTTGGATACGCAGTATTTT. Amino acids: CASSSPGLDTQYF.

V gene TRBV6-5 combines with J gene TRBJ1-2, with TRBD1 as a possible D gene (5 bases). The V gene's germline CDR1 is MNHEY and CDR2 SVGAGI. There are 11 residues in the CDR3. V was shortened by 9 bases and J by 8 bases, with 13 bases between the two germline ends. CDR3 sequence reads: CASCRDGGYTF. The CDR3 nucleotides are TGTGCCAGTTGCAGGGATGGAGGCTACACCTTC.

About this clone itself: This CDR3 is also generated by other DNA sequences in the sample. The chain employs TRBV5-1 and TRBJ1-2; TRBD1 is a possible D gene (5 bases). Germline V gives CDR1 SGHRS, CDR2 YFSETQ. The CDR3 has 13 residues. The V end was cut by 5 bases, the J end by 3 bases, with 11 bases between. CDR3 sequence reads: CASSTTGDYGYTF. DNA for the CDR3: TGCGCCAGCAGTACCACAGGTGACTATGGCTACACCTTC.

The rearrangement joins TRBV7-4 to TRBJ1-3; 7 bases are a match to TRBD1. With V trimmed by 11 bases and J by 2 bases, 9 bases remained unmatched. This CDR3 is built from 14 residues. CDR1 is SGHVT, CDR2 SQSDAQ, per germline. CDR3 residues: CAGRAGGTGNTIYF. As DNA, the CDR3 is TGTGCCGGGCGGGCAGGGGGAACTGGAAACACCATATATTTT.

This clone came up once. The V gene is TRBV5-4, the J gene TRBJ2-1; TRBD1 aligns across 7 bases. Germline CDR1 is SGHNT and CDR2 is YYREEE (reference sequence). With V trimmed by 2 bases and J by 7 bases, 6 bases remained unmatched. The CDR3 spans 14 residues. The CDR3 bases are TGTGCCAGCAGCTTCGGGCAGGGGGATAATGAGCAGTTCTTC. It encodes CASSFGQGDNEQFF.

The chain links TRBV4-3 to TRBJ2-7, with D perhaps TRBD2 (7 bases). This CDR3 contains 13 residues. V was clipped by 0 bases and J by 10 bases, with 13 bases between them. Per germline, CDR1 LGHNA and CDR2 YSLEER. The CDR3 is CASSQDRGAEQYF. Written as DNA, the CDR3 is TGCGCCAGCAGCCAAGATCGGGGGGCGGAACAGTACTTC.

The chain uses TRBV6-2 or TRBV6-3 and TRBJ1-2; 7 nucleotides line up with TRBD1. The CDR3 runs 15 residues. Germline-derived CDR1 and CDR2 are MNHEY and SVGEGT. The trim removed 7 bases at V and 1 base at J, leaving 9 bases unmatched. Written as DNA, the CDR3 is TGTGCCAGCACCCCCCTGGGACAGCTTAACTATGGCTACACCTTC. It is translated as CASTPLGQLNYGYTF.

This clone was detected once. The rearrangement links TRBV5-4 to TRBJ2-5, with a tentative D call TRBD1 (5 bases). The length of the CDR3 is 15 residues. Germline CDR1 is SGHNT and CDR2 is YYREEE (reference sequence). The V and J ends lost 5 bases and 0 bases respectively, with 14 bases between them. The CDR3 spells CASRGRRTYQETQYF. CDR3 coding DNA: TGTGCCAGCAGGGGGCGCCGCACTTACCAAGAGACCCAGTACTTC.